This TCR beta chain was sequenced for a study of regulatory T cells in long-lasting Graves disease. Turning to the study itself: Graves' patients, diagnosed recently, had received antithyroid drugs under 3 months.

The CDR3 consists of 15 residues. Germline V gene lookup returns CDR1 MDHEN and CDR2 SYDVKM. J lost 2 bases, V lost 6 bases, and 7 bases had no gene match. This clonotype has ten or more counts. Time point: newly diagnosed GD, antithyroid drugs for less than 3 months. PBMC-extracted RNA yielded the TCR library. Library construction for TCR beta used iRepertoire HTBI primers and Arm-PCR of CDR3 regions. TCRdb called the multiplex PCR reads again in MiXCR, with one record for every CDR3 protein. The sample lists approximately 540,000 distinct CDR3 sequences; 12% were seen once. The sample also formed part of further work on T cells in Graves' hyperthyroidism and ophthalmopathy. That paper states: HTBI primers were the set used in a first-round RT-PCR of the TCR CDR3.

The material was peripheral blood mononuclear cells (PBMCs), obtained at new diagnosis, from a patient treated with antithyroid drugs. The V gene is TRBV28, the J gene TRBJ1-1; TRBD1 agrees at 9 bases. The clonotype was recovered from a woman aged 30 to 39 with Graves disease. In nucleotides, the CDR3 is TGTGCCAGCAGGCAACAGGGGGCTATAAACACTGAAGCTTTCTTT. Translating gives CASRQQGAINTEAFF. The full variable domain, with the rest looked up from reference TRBV28 and TRBJ1-1, is DVKVTQSSRYLVKRTGEKVFLECVQDMDHENMFWYRQDPGLGLRLIYFSYDVKMKEKGDIPEGYSVSREKKERFSLILESASTNQTSMYLCASRQQGAINTEAFFGQGTRLTVV.